The sequence of this T cell receptor beta chain was determined in a study of T cell repertoires in cytomegalovirus infection. V trimming: 3 bases; J trimming: 1 base; junction bases outside the gene matches: 9. The CDR3 covers 16 residues. Germline CDR1 is DFQATT and CDR2 is SNEGSKA (reference sequence). One entry per CDR3 protein, called by TCRdb with MiXCR from the reads. This table holds about 400,000 distinct CDR3 sequences, around a sixth found once. Sequenced material: PBMCs. The chain employs TRBV20-1 and TRBJ1-5; 7 bases map to TRBD1. The clonotype originates from a human donor in good health (CMV status not recorded). Some clones in this sample may be carry-over from other donors' samples. For the CDR3, the DNA is TGCAGTGCTAGTCAAGGGGGCAGTATGAGCAATCAGCCCCAGCATTTT. It codes for CSASQGGSMSNQPQHF.